The 11 T cell receptor beta chains below were found in one sample sequenced in a study of beta chain features in type 1 diabetes. No antigen has been identified for these receptors. Findings and limits, study-wide: Among patients with Type 1 diabetes, TCRB CDR3s were moderately but significantly shorter in every one of the four CD4+ subsets.

What was sequenced were expressed TCRB transcripts, since all of the isolated RNA had been reverse transcribed. Profiling relied on immunoSEQ multiplex PCR, and the TCRdb table lists in-frame clones only, not all of them. In the table there are about 700,000 clones, 10% to 15% of which are singletons. Sequenced material: naive CD4+ T cells from blood. These receptors were obtained from a young man with type 1 diabetes.

The chain couples TRBV18 to TRBJ2-7; D gene uncertain. The germline V gene encodes CDR1 KGHSH and CDR2 LQKENI. The CDR3 loop spans 15 amino acids. Trimming took 2 bases from V and 5 from J, leaving 16 bases between them. Written as DNA, the CDR3 is TGTGCCAGCTCACCAGGACCGGCGTATGGCGACGAGCAGTACTTC. The encoded protein is CASSPGPAYGDEQYF.

V and J are TRBV5-4 and TRBJ2-3; a possible D gene is TRBD1 (6 bases). This CDR3 has 14 amino acids. V shed 2 bases and J shed 6 bases, with 13 bases lying between them. Per the germline V gene, CDR1 is SGHNT and CDR2 is YYREEE (reference sequence). The CDR3, as DNA: TGTGCCAGCAGCTTTGGACAGCCCGGGGATACGCAGTATTTT. It codes for CASSFGQPGDTQYF. Full variable domain (missing parts from reference TRBV5-4 and TRBJ2-3): ETGVTQSPTHLIKTRGQQVTLRCSSQSGHNTVSWYQQALGQGPQFIFQYYREEENGRGNFPPRFSGLQFPNYSSELNVNALELDDSALYLCASSFGQPGDTQYFGPGTRLTVL.

The sample holds a few counts of this clone. CDR3 sequence reads: CASSQMVTGGEETQYF. DNA for the CDR3: TGCGCCAGCAGCCAGATGGTGACAGGGGGGGAGGAGACCCAGTACTTC. The chain couples TRBV4-1 to TRBJ2-5; 9 bases agree with TRBD1. The trim removed 3 bases at V and 5 bases at J, leaving 10 bases unmatched. The CDR3 is 16 amino acids. Germline V gives CDR1 MGHRA, CDR2 YSYEKL.

The rearrangement uses TRBV28 and TRBJ2-3; 12 bases match TRBD2. The CDR3 contains 16 residues. With V trimmed by 5 bases and J by 4 bases, 7 bases remained unmatched. In germline, CDR1 is MDHEN, CDR2 SYDVKM. CDR3 nucleotide sequence: TGTGCCAGCAGTCCAACTCGACTAGCGGGGGCAGATACGCAGTATTTT. Encoded protein: CASSPTRLAGADTQYF.

The chain is built from TRBV30 and TRBJ1-2, with a weak D call TRBD1 (5 bases). V lost 0 bases and J lost 7, with 9 bases in between. CDR1 and CDR2 (germline): GTSNPN, SVGIG (reference sequence). The CDR3 is 12 residues long. For the CDR3, the DNA is TGTGCCTGGAGTGTACAGGTCGGTGGCTACACCTTC. Translating gives CAWSVQVGGYTF.

This clone was found a few times. This chain's CDR3 is CASSLYRQGTTGETQYF. Here the CDR3 DNA reads TGTGCCAGCAGTTTATACAGGCAGGGAACCACCGGGGAGACCCAGTACTTC. This chain joins TRBV28 and TRBJ2-5, with a tentative D call TRBD1 (5 bases). This CDR3 region has 17 residues. The V gene's germline CDR1 is MDHEN and CDR2 SYDVKM. Trimming removed 1 base from V and 5 bases from J, with 20 bases in between.

The chain links TRBV6-1 to TRBJ2-3; 10 bases are shared with TRBD2. Germline values: CDR1 MNHNS, CDR2 SASEGT. CDR3 length: 15 amino acids. V lost 2 bases to trimming and J lost 4 bases; unmatched junction nucleotides: 3. The CDR3 loop reads CASSEKRGGSDTQYF. The CDR3 DNA is TGTGCCAGCAGTGAAAAGCGGGGGGGCTCAGATACGCAGTATTTT.

The chain combines TRBV10-3 with TRBJ2-2; a weak D match, TRBD2 (6 bases). CDR1 ENHRY and CDR2 SYGVKD come from the germline V gene. The V gene lost 8 bases and the J gene lost 2 bases, with 15 bases spanning the gap. CDR3 length: 15 amino acids. The CDR3 reads CAIPSGESNTGELFF. CDR3 DNA: TGTGCCATCCCGTCGGGAGAATCAAACACCGGGGAGCTGTTTTTT.

The chain joins TRBV7-3 to TRBJ2-1; 9 bases are a match to TRBD1. This CDR3 spans 16 amino acids. V lost 4 bases, J lost 5 bases, and 9 bases stayed unmatched. The V gene's germline CDR1 is SGHTA and CDR2 FQGTGA. The CDR3 sequence: CASSSTPGTGNNEQFF. As DNA, the CDR3 is TGTGCCAGCAGCTCCACCCCCGGGACAGGGAACAATGAGCAGTTCTTC.

The sample holds one count of this clone. The V call is TRBV5-4, the J call TRBJ2-5; 10 bases line up with TRBD2. With V trimmed by 3 bases and J by 4 bases, 6 bases remained unmatched. Germline CDR1 reads SGHNT; CDR2 reads YYREEE (reference sequence). The CDR3 loop spans 15 amino acids. CDR3 protein: CASSSGLASRETQYF. CDR3 in DNA: TGTGCCAGCAGCTCGGGACTAGCGAGTAGAGAGACCCAGTACTTC.

This clone showed up just a few times. The CDR3 is CASSEITGTGADEQYF. For the CDR3, the DNA is TGTGCCAGCAGTGAAATTACCGGGACAGGGGCCGACGAGCAGTACTTC. V and J are TRBV6-1 and TRBJ2-7; 10 bases are a match to TRBD1. Germline V gene sequence: CDR1 MNHNS, CDR2 SASEGT. V lost 2 bases and J lost 5; bases outside the gene matches: 9. The CDR3 sequence is 16 residues long.